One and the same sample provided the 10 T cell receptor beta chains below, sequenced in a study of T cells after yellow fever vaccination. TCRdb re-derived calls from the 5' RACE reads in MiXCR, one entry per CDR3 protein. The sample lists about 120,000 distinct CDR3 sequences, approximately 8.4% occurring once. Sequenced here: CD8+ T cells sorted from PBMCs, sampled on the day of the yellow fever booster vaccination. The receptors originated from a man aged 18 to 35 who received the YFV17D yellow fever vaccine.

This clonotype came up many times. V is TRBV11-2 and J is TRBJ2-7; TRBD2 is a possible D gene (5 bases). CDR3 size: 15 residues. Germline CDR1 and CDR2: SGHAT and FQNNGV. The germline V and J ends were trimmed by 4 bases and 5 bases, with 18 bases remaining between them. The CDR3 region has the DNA TGTGCCAGCAGCTCCTGGACGGAGGCTGTTGACGAGCAGTACTTC. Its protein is CASSSWTEAVDEQYF.

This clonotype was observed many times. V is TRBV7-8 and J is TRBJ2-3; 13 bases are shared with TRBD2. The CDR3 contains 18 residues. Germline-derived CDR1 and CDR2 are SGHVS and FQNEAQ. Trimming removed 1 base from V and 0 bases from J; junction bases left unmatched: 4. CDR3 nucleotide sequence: TGTGCCAGCAGCTTAGTAGTGGGACTAGCGGGGAGCACAGATACGCAGTATTTT. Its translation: CASSLVVGLAGSTDTQYF.

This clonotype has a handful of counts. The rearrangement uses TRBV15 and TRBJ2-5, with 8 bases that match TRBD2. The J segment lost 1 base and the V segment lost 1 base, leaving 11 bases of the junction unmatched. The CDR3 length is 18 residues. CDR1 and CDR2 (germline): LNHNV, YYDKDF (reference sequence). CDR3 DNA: TGTGCCACCAGCAGAGTTATGGGACTAGTAACTTCCCAAGAGACCCAGTACTTC. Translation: CATSRVMGLVTSQETQYF.

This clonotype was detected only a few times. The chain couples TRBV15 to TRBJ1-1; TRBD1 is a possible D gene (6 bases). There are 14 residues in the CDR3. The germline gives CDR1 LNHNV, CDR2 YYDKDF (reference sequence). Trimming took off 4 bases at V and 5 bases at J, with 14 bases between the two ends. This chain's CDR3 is CATSTKTGWTEAFF. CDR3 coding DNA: TGTGCCACCAGCACGAAGACAGGATGGACTGAAGCTTTCTTT.

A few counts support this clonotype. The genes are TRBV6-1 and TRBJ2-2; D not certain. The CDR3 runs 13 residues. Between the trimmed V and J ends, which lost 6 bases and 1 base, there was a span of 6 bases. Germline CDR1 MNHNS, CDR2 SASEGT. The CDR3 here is CASRDGNTGELFF. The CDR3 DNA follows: TGTGCCAGCAGAGACGGGAACACCGGGGAGCTGTTTTTT.

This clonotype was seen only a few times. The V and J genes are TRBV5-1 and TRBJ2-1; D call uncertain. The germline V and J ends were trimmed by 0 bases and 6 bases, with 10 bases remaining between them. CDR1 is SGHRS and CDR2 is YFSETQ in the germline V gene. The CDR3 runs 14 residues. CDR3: CASSLEGSINEQFF. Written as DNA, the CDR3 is TGCGCCAGCAGCTTGGAGGGCAGTATCAATGAGCAGTTCTTC. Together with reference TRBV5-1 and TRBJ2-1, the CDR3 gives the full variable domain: KAGVTQTPRYLIKTRGQQVTLSCSPISGHRSVSWYQQTPGQGLQFLFEYFSETQRNKGNFPGRFSGRQFSNSRSEMNVSTLELGDSALYLCASSLEGSINEQFFGPGTRLTVL.

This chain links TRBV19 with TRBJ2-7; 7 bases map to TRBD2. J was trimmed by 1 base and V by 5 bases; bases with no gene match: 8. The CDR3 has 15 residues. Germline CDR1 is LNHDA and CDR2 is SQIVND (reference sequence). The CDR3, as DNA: TGTGCCAGTAGTTTAAGCCGGGACTATTCCTACGAGCAGTACTTC. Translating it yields CASSLSRDYSYEQYF.

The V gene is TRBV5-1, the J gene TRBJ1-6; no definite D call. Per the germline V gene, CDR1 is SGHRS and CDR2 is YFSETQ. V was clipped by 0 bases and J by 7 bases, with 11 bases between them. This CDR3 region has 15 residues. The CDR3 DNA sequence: TGCGCCAGCAGCTTGGGGGCGTCTTACAATTCACCCCTCCACTTT. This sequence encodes CASSLGASYNSPLHF.

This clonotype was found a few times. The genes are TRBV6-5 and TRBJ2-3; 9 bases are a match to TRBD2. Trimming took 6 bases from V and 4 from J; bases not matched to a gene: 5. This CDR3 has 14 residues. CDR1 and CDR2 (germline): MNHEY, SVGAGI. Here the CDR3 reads CASSSRGGPDTQYF. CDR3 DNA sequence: TGTGCCAGCAGCTCGCGGGGGGGCCCAGATACGCAGTATTTT.

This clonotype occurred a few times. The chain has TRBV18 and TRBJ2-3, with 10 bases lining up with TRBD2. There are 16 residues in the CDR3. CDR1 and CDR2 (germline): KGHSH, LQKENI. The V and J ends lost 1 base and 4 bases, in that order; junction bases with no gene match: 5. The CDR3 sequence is CASSPQSGGAPDTQYF. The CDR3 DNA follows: TGTGCCAGCTCACCACAAAGCGGGGGGGCTCCAGATACGCAGTATTTT.